This T cell receptor delta chain was obtained from a study of gamma-delta T cells after stem cell transplantation. This CDR3 is 17 amino acids long. Germline loops: CDR1 TSWWSYY, CDR2 QGS. V lost 1 base, J lost 2 bases, and 17 bases lay in between. TCRdb fed the RT-PCR reads into CATT to redo clone calling. The table records 700 to 800 delta-chain clones, around 2.3% of them present only once. This clone has a handful of counts. This DNA's translation differs at residue 7 from TCRdb's protein, which comes from a much larger clone; a read error is likely, and the protein shown is translated from the DNA.

This chain links TRDV1 with TRDJ1, with a tentative D call TRDD2 (5 bases). The sequencing sample was made of gamma-delta T cells. The TCR comes from a human donor. It is not recorded whose cells these are; they may come from a transplant donor. For the CDR3, the DNA is TGTGCTCTTGGGGAACGTGCACCTGCCTACGTGACCGATAAACTCATCTTT. This translates into CALGERAPAYVTDKLIF.